A single sample gave rise to the 27 T cell receptor beta chains below, sequenced in a study of identical twins. TCRdb analysed the 5' RACE reads with MiXCR anew, one entry per CDR3 protein. The table lists under 450,000 distinct CDR3 sequences, about 18% of them singletons, with 12% in the top ten. Sequences were obtained from naive T cells sorted from blood. The receptors stem from a middle-aged man in good health.

V gene TRBV7-8 combines with J gene TRBJ2-1, with a possible D match to TRBD2 (5 bases). CDR1 SGHVS and CDR2 FQNEAQ come from the germline V gene. With 5 bases removed from V and 3 bases from J, the gap between germline ends came to 14 bases. The CDR3 is 15 amino acids. CDR3 region: CASSPKADFYNEQFF. The CDR3 nucleotides read TGTGCCAGCAGCCCTAAAGCGGACTTCTACAATGAGCAGTTCTTC.

CDR3 protein: CSARSRRRAEKLFF. The CDR3 DNA is TGCAGTGCTAGAAGTCGGCGGCGGGCTGAAAAACTGTTTTTT. This chain uses TRBV20-1 with TRBJ1-4; D uncertain. The germline V gene encodes CDR1 DFQATT and CDR2 SNEGSKA (reference sequence). The CDR3 extends over 14 amino acids. V gave up 2 bases and J gave up 7 bases, with 14 bases separating them.

This clonotype was found a few times. This sequence joins TRBV18 and TRBJ2-4; D may be TRBD1 (6 bases). The CDR3 is made up of 17 amino acids. The V gene lost 0 bases and the J gene lost 0 bases, with 12 bases spanning the gap. CDR1 is KGHSH, CDR2 LQKENI, per germline. The CDR3 protein is CASSPPTGTLAKNIQYF. The CDR3 nucleotides read TGTGCCAGCTCACCACCGACAGGTACCCTAGCCAAAAACATTCAGTACTTC.

This chain connects TRBV12-3 or TRBV12-4 to TRBJ2-7, with 11 bases aligning to TRBD1. The CDR3 is 14 residues long. V shed 7 bases and J 7 bases; nucleotides not matched to a gene: 9. This CDR3 is CASKLGQGAGEQYF. The CDR3 nucleotides read TGTGCCAGCAAACTTGGACAGGGGGCGGGGGAGCAGTACTTC.

This clonotype was observed at least ten times. The V and J genes are TRBV29-1 and TRBJ2-1; possibly TRBD2 for D (5 bases). V gave up 4 bases and J gave up 1 base, with 14 bases separating them. Germline CDR1 reads SQVTM; CDR2 reads ANQGSEA. This CDR3 is 15 amino acids long. CDR3 coding DNA: TGCAGCGTTGGTGGTGGGGAGAGGTCCTACAATGAGCAGTTCTTC. Its translation: CSVGGGERSYNEQFF.

This clonotype was seen a handful of times. J is TRBJ1-2 and V is TRBV27; the D gene is possibly TRBD1 (6 bases). The V end lost 4 bases, the J end lost 5 bases, and 17 bases lay between the germline ends. Germline CDR1 reads MNHEY; CDR2 reads SMNVEV (reference sequence). This CDR3 contains 15 residues. CDR3 DNA sequence: TGTGCCAGCAGTTGGGACCCCAGGGGATCGTATGGCTACACCTTC. Protein: CASSWDPRGSYGYTF.

This clonotype turned up a few times. The chain has TRBV7-2 and TRBJ2-5; D perhaps matches TRBD1 (6 bases). V was pared by 6 bases and J by 3 bases, with 17 bases between. The CDR3 runs 15 residues. The germline CDR1 and CDR2 sequences are SGHTA and FQGNSA. In DNA form, the CDR3 reads TGTGCCAGCAGTCAAACAGGGAGTCGAAAAGAGACCCAGTACTTC. Amino acids: CASSQTGSRKETQYF.

CDR3 sequence (DNA): TGTGCCAGCAGCCAAGATCGAAGCGGGAGCTCCTACAATGAGCAGTTCTTC. This sequence encodes CASSQDRSGSSYNEQFF. The chain joins TRBV4-2 to TRBJ2-1, with 8 bases matching TRBD2. Germline-derived CDR1 and CDR2 are LGHNA and YNFKEQ. CDR3 length equals 17 residues. V was pared by 0 bases and J by 0 bases, with 4 bases of the junction left unmatched.

The V call is TRBV29-1, the J call TRBJ2-1; the match to TRBD1 covers 9 bases. V was pared by 7 bases and J by 0 bases, with 7 bases of the junction left unmatched. The CDR3 runs 15 residues. Germline V gives CDR1 SQVTM, CDR2 ANQGSEA. DNA of the CDR3: TGCAGCGCCTCGACAGGGGGGAGCTCCTACAATGAGCAGTTCTTC. Amino acids: CSASTGGSSYNEQFF.

This clonotype has ten or more counts. The rearrangement links TRBV12-3 or TRBV12-4 to TRBJ2-2; D remains unclear. With 3 bases removed from V and 1 base from J, the gap between germline ends came to 12 bases. CDR3 size: 16 residues. The CDR3 bases are TGTGCCAGCAGTTTCAGGCGCCAGCTGAACACCGGGGAGCTGTTTTTT. Translation gives CASSFRRQLNTGELFF.

This sequence joins TRBV27 and TRBJ2-5; D possibly corresponds to TRBD2 (6 bases). The V gene's germline CDR1 is MNHEY and CDR2 SMNVEV (reference sequence). The CDR3 loop spans 13 amino acids. V was clipped by 6 bases and J by 4 bases, with 12 bases between them. The CDR3 region is CASSRKGGETQYF. The DNA of the CDR3 is TGTGCCAGCAGCCGGAAGGGAGGAGAGACCCAGTACTTC.

The chain combines TRBV25-1 with TRBJ2-5; TRBD1 agrees at 7 bases. CDR1 is MGHDK and CDR2 is SYGVNS in the germline V gene. The CDR3 is made up of 15 amino acids. V was clipped by 6 bases and J by 2 bases; unmatched bases: 9. The CDR3 nucleotides read TGTGCCAGCAGATCCCTAGGGACAGAACAAGAGACCCAGTACTTC. Its translation is CASRSLGTEQETQYF.

V usage is TRBV2 and J usage is TRBJ2-3; maybe TRBD2 (6 bases). V was clipped by 4 bases and J by 1 base, with 9 bases between them. Germline CDR1 and CDR2: SNHLY and FYNNEI. This CDR3 is built from 14 residues. The CDR3 loop reads CASSGRGRTDTQYF. CDR3 in DNA: TGTGCCAGCAGTGGGAGGGGCCGCACAGATACGCAGTATTTT.

This clonotype was counted a few times. The V and J genes are TRBV2 and TRBJ1-1; D remains ambiguous. The CDR3 has 15 amino acids. V lost 4 bases and J 2 bases, leaving 14 bases between the germline ends. Germline V gives CDR1 SNHLY, CDR2 FYNNEI. The CDR3 sequence is CASSGFWQINTEAFF. The CDR3, as DNA: TGTGCCAGCAGTGGGTTTTGGCAGATAAACACTGAAGCTTTCTTT.

Of note for this clonotype: Since a much larger clone is just one base distant, this may be a read error. V gene TRBV27 combines with J gene TRBJ1-2, with D possibly being TRBD1 (5 bases). The CDR3 has 13 residues. Germline V gene sequence: CDR1 MNHEY, CDR2 SMNVEV (reference sequence). The CDR3 sequence is CASSLRRGGGSTF. In nucleotides, the CDR3 is TGTGCCAGCAGTTTACGGAGGGGTGGTGGCTCCACCTTC.

This chain joins TRBV3-1 and TRBJ2-5; unclear D gene. The CDR3 is 14 amino acids. Germline CDR1 is LGHDT and CDR2 is YNNKEL (reference sequence). Trimming left V 0 bases short and J 5 bases short, with 10 bases between. The CDR3 bases are TGTGCCAGCAGCCAAGACCCCCCGGCGGAGACCCAGTACTTC. It translates to CASSQDPPAETQYF.

This clonotype was found once. V gene TRBV20-1 combines with J gene TRBJ2-3; 10 bases fit TRBD2. The junction had 4 bases not matched to a gene; V was cut back by 0 bases and J by 4 bases. The CDR3 has 15 amino acids. Germline assignment: CDR1 DFQATT and CDR2 SNEGSKA (reference sequence). The CDR3 region is CSARDLAGVADTQYF. DNA of the CDR3: TGCAGTGCTAGAGATCTAGCGGGGGTTGCAGATACGCAGTATTTT.

This clonotype was counted a single time. The chain links TRBV7-9 to TRBJ1-2, with unresolved D. Per the germline V gene, CDR1 is SEHNR and CDR2 is FQNEAQ (reference sequence). Between the trimmed V and J ends, which lost 4 bases and 4 bases, there was a span of 16 bases. The CDR3 runs 15 residues. This CDR3 reads CASSSQAAIGYGYTF. As DNA, the CDR3 is TGTGCCAGCAGCTCACAAGCCGCCATTGGCTATGGCTACACCTTC.

This clonotype has just a few counts. V gene TRBV9 combines with J gene TRBJ2-2, with D tentatively TRBD2 (5 bases). V dropped 0 bases and J dropped 3 bases, with 9 bases sitting between them. Germline V lookup: CDR1 SGDLS, CDR2 YYNGEE. This CDR3 comprises 15 residues. The CDR3 coding sequence is TGTGCCAGCAGCGTAGGGGCTAGCCACACCGGGGAGCTGTTTTTT. This sequence encodes CASSVGASHTGELFF.

The sample holds a few counts of this clonotype. The CDR3 region is CATSATSGRAEQFF. The CDR3 coding sequence is TGTGCCACCAGCGCGACTAGCGGGAGAGCTGAGCAGTTCTTC. The V gene is TRBV24-1, the J gene TRBJ2-1, with TRBD2 matching over 12 bases. Germline V gene lookup returns CDR1 KGHDR and CDR2 SFDVKD. CDR3 length: 14 amino acids. V dropped 7 bases and J dropped 9; count of bases not matched to a gene: 6.

This clonotype was recorded at least ten times. The gene calls are TRBV28 and TRBJ2-7; 9 nucleotides match TRBD2. Germline CDR1 reads MDHEN; CDR2 reads SYDVKM. CDR3 length: 15 amino acids. Losses at the gene ends were 4 bases for V and 0 bases for J; bases not matched to a gene: 4. CDR3 sequence (DNA): TGTGCCAGCAGTTCGCATAGCGGGAGCTCCTACGAGCAGTACTTC. Amino acid sequence: CASSSHSGSSYEQYF.

The CDR3 nucleotides read TGTGCCAGCAGTAGACGGACTAGCGGGGGAGCGTGGGAGCAGTACTTC. This codes for CASSRRTSGGAWEQYF. The V call is TRBV6-1, the J call TRBJ2-7, with 13 bases aligning to TRBD2. Germline CDR1 MNHNS, CDR2 SASEGT. V lost 5 bases to trimming and J lost 7 bases; unmatched junction nucleotides: 11. This CDR3 is 16 amino acids long.

DNA of the CDR3: TGCAGTGCTAGAGAGGTCGGAATCCAAGAGACCCAGTACTTC. The encoded protein is CSAREVGIQETQYF. V usage is TRBV20-1 and J usage is TRBJ2-5; D is undetermined. Trimming cost V 0 bases and J 1 base, with 9 bases left between them. Germline assignment: CDR1 DFQATT and CDR2 SNEGSKA (reference sequence). The CDR3 has 14 residues.

This clonotype was seen ten or more times. This chain uses TRBV29-1 with TRBJ2-3, with TRBD1 identical over 7 bases. The CDR3 extends over 14 amino acids. After removal of 1 base from V and 4 bases from J, the junction contained 5 bases not matched to a gene. CDR1 SQVTM and CDR2 ANQGSEA come from the germline V gene. CDR3 loop: CSVEAGGIADTQYF. CDR3 sequence (DNA): TGCAGCGTTGAAGCAGGGGGTATCGCAGATACGCAGTATTTT.

V is TRBV5-1 and J is TRBJ2-3, with TRBD2 matching 9 bases. CDR3 size: 17 residues. Losses at the gene ends were 0 bases for V and 3 bases for J; bases not matched to a gene: 8. The V gene's germline CDR1 is SGHRS and CDR2 YFSETQ. The CDR3 reads CASSLALAGQGTDTQYF. The CDR3 DNA reads TGCGCCAGCAGCTTGGCGCTAGCGGGGCAGGGTACAGATACGCAGTATTTT.

This clonotype was detected only a few times. V gene TRBV12-3 or TRBV12-4 combines with J gene TRBJ1-5; maybe TRBD1 (5 bases). CDR3 length: 15 amino acids. V gave up 6 bases and J gave up 1 base, with 13 bases separating them. The CDR3 sequence is CASSRRQFSNQPQHF. The CDR3, as DNA: TGTGCCAGCAGCCGACGACAGTTCAGCAATCAGCCCCAGCATTTT.

This clonotype has at least ten counts. This chain connects TRBV9 to TRBJ1-6, with unresolved D. There are 15 residues in the CDR3. CDR1 is SGDLS, CDR2 YYNGEE, per germline. Trimming removed 0 bases from V and 8 bases from J, with 12 bases in between. DNA for the CDR3: TGTGCCAGCAGCGTAGGTTTGGGGATCGATTCACCCCTCCACTTT. Protein: CASSVGLGIDSPLHF.